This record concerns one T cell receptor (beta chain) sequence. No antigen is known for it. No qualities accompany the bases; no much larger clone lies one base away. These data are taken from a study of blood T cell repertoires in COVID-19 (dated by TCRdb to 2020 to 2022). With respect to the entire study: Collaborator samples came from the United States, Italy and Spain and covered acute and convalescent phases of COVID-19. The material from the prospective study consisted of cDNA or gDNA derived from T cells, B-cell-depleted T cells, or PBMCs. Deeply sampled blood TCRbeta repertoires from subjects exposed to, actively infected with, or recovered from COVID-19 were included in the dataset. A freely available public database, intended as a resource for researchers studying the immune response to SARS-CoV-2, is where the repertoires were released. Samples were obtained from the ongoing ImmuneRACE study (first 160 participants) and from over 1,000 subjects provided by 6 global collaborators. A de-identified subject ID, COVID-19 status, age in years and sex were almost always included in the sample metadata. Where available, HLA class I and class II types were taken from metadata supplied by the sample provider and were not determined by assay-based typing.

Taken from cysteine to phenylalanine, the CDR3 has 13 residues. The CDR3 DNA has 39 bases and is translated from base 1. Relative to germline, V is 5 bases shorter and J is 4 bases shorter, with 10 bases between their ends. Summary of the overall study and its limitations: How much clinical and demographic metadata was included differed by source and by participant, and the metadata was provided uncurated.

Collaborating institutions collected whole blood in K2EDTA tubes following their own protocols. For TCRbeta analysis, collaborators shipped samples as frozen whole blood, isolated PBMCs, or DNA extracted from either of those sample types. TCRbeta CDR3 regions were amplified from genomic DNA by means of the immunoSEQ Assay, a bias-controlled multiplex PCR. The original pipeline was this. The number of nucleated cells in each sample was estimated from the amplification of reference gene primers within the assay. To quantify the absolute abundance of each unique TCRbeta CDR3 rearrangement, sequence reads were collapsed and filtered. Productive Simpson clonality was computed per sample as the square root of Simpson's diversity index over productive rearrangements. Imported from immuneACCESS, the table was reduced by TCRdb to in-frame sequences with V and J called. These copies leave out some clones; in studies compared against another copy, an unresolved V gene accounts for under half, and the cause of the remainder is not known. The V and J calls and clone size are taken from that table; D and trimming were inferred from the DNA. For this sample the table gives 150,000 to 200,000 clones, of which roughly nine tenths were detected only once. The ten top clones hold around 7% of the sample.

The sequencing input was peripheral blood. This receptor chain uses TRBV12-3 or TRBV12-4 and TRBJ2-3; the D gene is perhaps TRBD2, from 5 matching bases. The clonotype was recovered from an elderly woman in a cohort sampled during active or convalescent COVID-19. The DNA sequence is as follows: TGTGCCAGCAGTGCCCGGGGAGCAGATACGCAGTATTTT. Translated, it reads CASSARGADTQYF.